Below are 20 T cell receptor beta chains sequenced from a single sample in a study of T cells after yellow fever vaccination. MiXCR, applied by TCRdb to the 5' RACE reads, yields one record per CDR3 protein. The data hold more than 450,000 distinct CDR3 sequences, with roughly a fifth observed a single time. The sample here was PBMCs, taken approximately 20 days after the first yellow fever vaccination. These receptors all come from a man aged 18 to 29 who received the YFV17D yellow fever vaccine.

This clonotype was seen more than once but under ten times. The gene calls are TRBV6-5 and TRBJ1-2; perhaps TRBD1 as D (5 bases). CDR1 is MNHEY and CDR2 is SVGAGI in the germline V gene. V lost 2 bases and J 4 bases, leaving 17 bases between the germline ends. The CDR3 contains 16 residues. The CDR3 sequence is CASSYRNWGRSYGYTF. The CDR3 coding sequence is TGTGCCAGCAGTTACCGAAACTGGGGACGATCCTATGGCTACACCTTC.

V usage is TRBV5-6 and J usage is TRBJ2-1; the match to TRBD2 covers 11 bases. V gave up 4 bases and J gave up 10 bases; unmatched junction bases: 7. The germline V gene encodes CDR1 SGHDT and CDR2 YYEEEE. The CDR3 is 14 amino acids. The CDR3 DNA is TGTGCCAGCAGCATGGGACTAGCGGTGGGGGAGCAGTTCTTC. Its translation: CASSMGLAVGEQFF.

The chain is built from TRBV15 and TRBJ2-6; D is unresolved. Trimming removed 0 bases at V and 0 bases at J, with 9 bases between. The CDR3 runs 17 residues. Looked up from germline, CDR1 is LNHNV and CDR2 is YYDKDF (reference sequence). The CDR3 protein is CATSREYTISGANVLTF. The CDR3, as DNA: TGTGCCACCAGCAGAGAATACACCATCTCTGGGGCCAACGTCCTGACTTTC. Based on the CDR3 plus reference TRBV15 and TRBJ2-6, the full variable domain is DAMVIQNPRYQVTQFGKPVTLSCSQTLNHNVMYWYQQKSSQAPKLLFHYYDKDFNNEADTPDNFQSRRPNTSFCFLDIRSPGLGDTAMYLCATSREYTISGANVLTFGAGSRLTVL.

The chain recombines TRBV2 with TRBJ2-4, with a tentative D call TRBD1 (6 bases). The CDR3 is 14 residues long. Between the trimmed V and J ends, which lost 8 bases and 4 bases, there was a span of 15 bases. From germline, CDR1 is SNHLY and CDR2 FYNNEI. CDR3 nucleotide sequence: TGTGCCAGCGGAAACAGGGATGGGAAAAACATTCAGTACTTC. Encoded protein: CASGNRDGKNIQYF.

This clonotype was detected only a few times. This chain connects TRBV6-2 or TRBV6-3 to TRBJ2-2; TRBD1 agrees at 9 bases. J gave up 6 bases and V 6 bases, and 8 bases lay outside the gene matches. Looked up from germline, CDR1 is MNHEY and CDR2 is SVGEGT. There are 15 residues in the CDR3. The CDR3, as DNA: TGTGCCAGCAGAAGGACAGGGGTTCTTCCCGGGGAGCTGTTTTTT. Its protein product is CASRRTGVLPGELFF.

The chain employs TRBV20-1 and TRBJ2-3; D is possibly TRBD2 (6 bases). Germline values: CDR1 DFQATT, CDR2 SNEGSKA (reference sequence). V lost 4 bases and J 0 bases, leaving 11 bases between the germline ends. CDR3 size: 14 residues. The CDR3 spells CSATAGTSTDTQYF. The CDR3 nucleotides are TGCAGTGCTACGGCGGGGACTAGCACAGATACGCAGTATTTT.

This clonotype has only a few counts. The chain links TRBV4-1 to TRBJ2-7; D is possibly TRBD1 or TRBD2 (6 bases each). The CDR3 contains 18 residues. Germline V gene data show CDR1 as MGHRA and CDR2 as YSYEKL. V lost 1 base and J lost 1, with 20 bases in between. The CDR3 region has the DNA TGCGCCAGCAGCCAAGGGGGGGCTACAGGTTCTGGGTCCTACGAGCAGTACGTC. Its protein product is CASSQGGATGSGSYEQYV.

The chain combines TRBV6-2 or TRBV6-3 with TRBJ2-7, with TRBD2 identical over 9 bases. This CDR3 is built from 16 residues. The germline CDR1 and CDR2 sequences are MNHEY and SVGEGT. With 5 bases clipped from V and 3 bases from J, the junction kept 11 bases outside the gene matches. CDR3 region: CASSQSLAGPLYEQYV. The CDR3 DNA follows: TGTGCCAGCAGTCAATCTCTAGCGGGGCCCCTCTACGAGCAGTACGTC.

This chain connects TRBV28 to TRBJ2-2; 9 nucleotides match TRBD1. CDR1 is MDHEN and CDR2 is SYDVKM in the germline V gene. V lost 8 bases, J lost 5 bases, and 9 bases stayed unmatched. The CDR3 contains 15 residues. For the CDR3, the DNA is TGTGCCAGCGATACAGGGGGCGCTGGGACCGGGGAGCTGTTTTTT. This gives the protein CASDTGGAGTGELFF. Filled out from reference TRBV28 and TRBJ2-2, the complete variable domain reads DVKVTQSSRYLVKRTGEKVFLECVQDMDHENMFWYRQDPGLGLRLIYFSYDVKMKEKGDIPEGYSVSREKKERFSLILESASTNQTSMYLCASDTGGAGTGELFFGEGSRLTVL.

In this sample, this clonotype turned up a few times. The rearrangement links TRBV12-3 or TRBV12-4 to TRBJ2-7; 12 positions match TRBD1. The CDR3 is 16 amino acids. Germline trimming cut 7 bases from V and 2 bases from J; bases unmatched to any gene: 9. In nucleotides, the CDR3 is TGTGCCAGCACCCCTGGGACAGGGGGCGCGACCTACGAGCAGTACTTC. This gives the protein CASTPGTGGATYEQYF.

The table lists this clonotype with a few counts. V usage is TRBV7-2 and J usage is TRBJ2-5; TRBD1 agrees at 8 bases. Germline V lookup: CDR1 SGHTA, CDR2 FQGNSA. V was clipped by 5 bases and J by 5 bases; unmatched bases: 7. The CDR3 extends over 14 amino acids. As DNA, the CDR3 is TGTGCCAGCAGCCGAGACAGGGGAGAGGAGACCCAGTACTTC. Translation gives CASSRDRGEETQYF.

The chain links TRBV19 to TRBJ1-3; tentatively, D is TRBD1 (6 bases). Trimming removed 9 bases from V and 0 bases from J, with 15 bases in between. Germline loops: CDR1 LNHDA, CDR2 SQIVND (reference sequence). This CDR3 comprises 15 residues. In DNA form, the CDR3 reads TGTGCCAGCAGACCACAGGGACTCTCTGGAAACACCATATATTTT. Translated, it gives CASRPQGLSGNTIYF.

The chain employs TRBV20-1 and TRBJ2-7; 9 bases are a match to TRBD1. CDR1 is DFQATT and CDR2 is SNEGSKA in the germline V gene (reference sequence). CDR3 length: 15 residues. The trim removed 3 bases at V and 3 bases at J, leaving 9 bases unmatched. The CDR3 reads CSARGPDRGFYEQYF. CDR3 bases: TGCAGTGCTAGGGGCCCGGACAGGGGTTTCTACGAGCAGTACTTC.

The rearrangement joins TRBV4-3 to TRBJ1-3; no reliable D call. From germline, CDR1 is LGHNA and CDR2 YSLEER. V shed 10 bases and J shed 1 base, with 14 bases lying between them. This CDR3 comprises 14 residues. The CDR3 bases are TGCGCCACCTCCTTAGGAGGGTCTGGAAACACCATATATTTT. Translation gives CATSLGGSGNTIYF.

The chain joins TRBV29-1 to TRBJ2-7; TRBD1 agrees at 9 bases. The CDR3 is made up of 14 amino acids. The germline V gene encodes CDR1 SQVTM and CDR2 ANQGSEA. Unmatched junction bases numbered 4, after V lost 4 bases and J lost 0 bases. CDR3 DNA: TGCAGCGTTGTAGGACAGGGGATCTCCTACGAGCAGTACTTC. This sequence encodes CSVVGQGISYEQYF.

This clonotype was recorded a few times. The V and J genes are TRBV10-3 and TRBJ2-3, with D perhaps TRBD1 or TRBD2 (6 bases each). Trimming removed 2 bases from V and 6 bases from J, with 12 bases in between. There are 14 residues in the CDR3. The germline V gene has CDR1 ENHRY and CDR2 SYGVKD. The CDR3 here is CAISENGGGDTQYF. Written as DNA, the CDR3 is TGTGCCATCAGTGAGAACGGGGGCGGCGATACGCAGTATTTT.

This clonotype was detected ten times or more. This chain uses TRBV5-1 with TRBJ1-4, with 7 bases fitting TRBD1. The CDR3 consists of 14 residues. J lost 3 bases, V lost 4 bases, and 3 bases had no gene match. Germline V gives CDR1 SGHRS, CDR2 YFSETQ. For the CDR3, the DNA is TGCGCCAGCAGCCGGGACAGCTCTAATGAAAAACTGTTTTTT. Protein: CASSRDSSNEKLFF.

In regard to this clonotype: An end of the junction differs from the germline gene, which may be a read error. The J gene is TRBJ2-2, the V gene TRBV5-5; no reliable D call. This CDR3 has 14 residues. The germline CDR1 and CDR2 sequences are SGHKS and YYEKEE (reference sequence). The CDR3 DNA is TGTGCCAGCGGCTTGGCCGAAGGAACCGGGGAGCTGTTTTTT. Protein: CASGLAEGTGELFF.

This clonotype occurred a few times. The chain joins TRBV6-1 to TRBJ1-2; D is undetermined. Between the trimmed V and J ends, which lost 7 bases and 2 bases, there was a span of 5 bases. Germline values: CDR1 MNHNS, CDR2 SASEGT. The CDR3 is 11 residues long. CDR3 sequence (DNA): TGTGCCAGCAAGATCAACTATGGCTACACCTTC. It is translated as CASKINYGYTF.

In its sample, this clonotype was seen a few times. The rearrangement links TRBV9 to TRBJ2-1; D is unresolved. Germline loops: CDR1 SGDLS, CDR2 YYNGEE. V was trimmed by 0 bases and J by 6 bases, leaving 7 bases between them. This CDR3 has 13 residues. The CDR3 DNA reads as TGTGCCAGCAGCGTAGGTGGGGTCAATGAGCAGTTCTTC. This translates into CASSVGGVNEQFF.